This T cell receptor beta chain came from a study of monozygotic twins with inflammatory bowel disease. TCRdb reprocessed the 5' RACE reads and keeps a single row for each CDR3 protein, giving no DNA. Found here are roughly 120,000 distinct CDR3 sequences; the top ten clones hold about an eighth. The length of the CDR3 is 15 residues. Germline CDR1 reads MDHEN; CDR2 reads SYDVKM. The source of this sequence is a human donor with ulcerative colitis or Crohn's disease, or a healthy co-twin of an affected twin (not recorded which). Sequencing used blood. The rearrangement uses TRBV28 and TRBJ2-7; TCRdb's assignment of TRBD1 cannot be checked, as there is no DNA. The CDR3 sequence is CASRRDRVPFYEQYF.